Shown below are 28 T cell receptor beta chains from a single sample sequenced in a study of T cells in Graves' hyperthyroidism and ophthalmopathy. Amplified regions were TCR beta CDR3 sequences from RNA transcripts. RT-PCR in the first round (using the HTBI primer set) targeted the TCR CDR3. A single record per CDR3 protein comes from TCRdb applying MiXCR to the multiplex PCR reads. Counted here are around 300,000 distinct CDR3 sequences, approximately 20% occurring once; the ten biggest clones make up roughly 60%. Sequencing was done on a sample of blood. The receptors were sampled from a man aged 25-45 years with Graves' ophthalmopathy.

This clonotype appeared many times. The gene calls are TRBV2 and TRBJ2-1; D is possibly TRBD1 (5 bases). V was cut by 6 bases and J by 4 bases, with 7 bases left in between. CDR1 is SNHLY, CDR2 FYNNEI, per germline. CDR3 size: 12 residues. The CDR3 DNA reads TGTGCCAGCAGAGGACAATACAATGAGCAGTTCTTC. This sequence encodes CASRGQYNEQFF.

This clonotype has only a few counts. The chain links TRBV19 to TRBJ1-1; D is unclear. Trimming shortened V by 6 bases and J by 3 bases, and 14 bases separated the two germline ends. The CDR3 consists of 14 residues. CDR1 is LNHDA and CDR2 is SQIVND in the germline V gene (reference sequence). Here the CDR3 DNA reads TGTGCCAGTAGCGCCAACTTAGCGGACACTGAAGCTTTCTTT. Translating gives CASSANLADTEAFF.

J is TRBJ2-5 and V is TRBV19, with D unclear. Trimming took off 4 bases at V and 0 bases at J, with 6 bases between the two ends. This CDR3 is 13 amino acids long. The V gene's germline CDR1 is LNHDA and CDR2 SQIVND (reference sequence). CDR3 in amino acids: CASSRAYQETQYF. The CDR3 DNA reads TGTGCCAGTAGTAGGGCGTACCAAGAGACCCAGTACTTC.

This clonotype turned up a few times. The chain couples TRBV24-1 to TRBJ2-6; tentative D call: TRBD1 (6 bases). CDR1 KGHDR and CDR2 SFDVKD come from the germline V gene. The CDR3 is made up of 13 amino acids. Trimming cost V 10 bases and J 4 bases, with 10 bases left between them. DNA for the CDR3: TGTGCCACACAGGGAGCCGGGGCCAACGTCCTGACTTTC. Its translation is CATQGAGANVLTF.

This clonotype has at least ten counts. This rearrangement joins TRBV20-1 to TRBJ2-7; 7 nucleotides agree with TRBD1. V lost 5 bases to trimming and J lost 2 bases; unmatched junction nucleotides: 6. The germline V gene encodes CDR1 DFQATT and CDR2 SNEGSKA (reference sequence). This CDR3 contains 13 residues. This chain's CDR3 is CSAGTATPYEQYF. DNA of the CDR3: TGCAGTGCTGGGACAGCGACTCCCTACGAGCAGTACTTC.

This clonotype was recorded a few times. This chain links TRBV27 with TRBJ1-2; no definite D call. The germline V gene encodes CDR1 MNHEY and CDR2 SMNVEV (reference sequence). Trimming shortened V by 4 bases and J by 4 bases, and 7 bases separated the two germline ends. The CDR3 contains 12 residues. CDR3 in DNA: TGTGCCAGCAGTTCATTGGGCTATGGCTACACCTTC. Translating it yields CASSSLGYGYTF.

This chain links TRBV20-1 with TRBJ2-7; unclear D gene. This CDR3 spans 14 amino acids. V lost 6 bases to trimming and J lost 4 bases, with 19 bases between them. Per the germline V gene, CDR1 is DFQATT and CDR2 is SNEGSKA (reference sequence). The CDR3 loop reads CSAPIGESPYEQYF. The CDR3 DNA is TGCAGTGCCCCCATTGGCGAGTCGCCTTACGAGCAGTACTTC.

The sample holds a few counts of this clonotype. It may be a read error: a sequence one base away is much more abundant. The gene calls are TRBV11-2 and TRBJ2-1; D is perhaps TRBD2 (6 bases). The CDR3 runs 14 residues. Trimming shortened V by 3 bases and J by 7 bases, and 13 bases separated the two germline ends. Germline V gene lookup returns CDR1 SGHAT and CDR2 FQNNGV. Here the CDR3 reads CASSFGAGSNEQFF. As DNA, the CDR3 is TGTGCCAGCAGCTTTGGGGCGGGATCGAATGAGCAGTTCTTC.

J is TRBJ1-4 and V is TRBV29-1; D unresolved. The CDR3 sequence is 13 residues long. The germline CDR1 and CDR2 sequences are SQVTM and ANQGSEA. Trimming removed 3 bases at V and 1 base at J, with 6 bases between. The CDR3 loop is CSVEVGTNEKLFF. In DNA form, the CDR3 reads TGCAGCGTTGAGGTTGGAACTAATGAAAAACTGTTTTTT.

There are a few counts of this clonotype. CDR3 coding DNA: TGTGCCAGCAGTCCCCCGGCCGCAAACACCATATATTTT. This gives the protein CASSPPAANTIYF. V and J are TRBV28 and TRBJ1-3; D is unclear. V gave up 5 bases and J gave up 6 bases, with 11 bases separating them. CDR1 and CDR2 (germline): MDHEN, SYDVKM. This CDR3 is built from 13 residues.

The rearrangement joins TRBV27 to TRBJ2-5, with TRBD2 matching over 11 bases. CDR3 length: 13 residues. The trim removed 11 bases at V and 4 bases at J, leaving 6 bases unmatched. Germline values: CDR1 MNHEY, CDR2 SMNVEV (reference sequence). The CDR3 region has the DNA TGTGCCCCGAACGGACTAGCGGGAGAGACCCAGTACTTC. Encoded protein: CAPNGLAGETQYF.

This clonotype was seen more than once but under ten times. The rearrangement links TRBV5-1 to TRBJ2-1; D gene ambiguous. Germline values: CDR1 SGHRS, CDR2 YFSETQ. The CDR3 is made up of 15 amino acids. Trimming took off 3 bases at V and 7 bases at J, with 17 bases between the two ends. CDR3 region: CASSWVPSLGNEQFF. CDR3 nucleotide sequence: TGCGCCAGCAGCTGGGTCCCATCCCTTGGGAATGAGCAGTTCTTC.

CDR3 sequence reads: CASSRIWQTQETQYF. In DNA form, the CDR3 reads TGCGCCAGCAGCCGGATCTGGCAGACCCAAGAGACCCAGTACTTC. This chain joins TRBV5-1 and TRBJ2-5; D is unresolved. The V and J ends lost 4 bases and 1 base respectively, with 14 bases between them. This CDR3 comprises 15 residues. CDR1 is SGHRS and CDR2 is YFSETQ in the germline V gene. Variable domain in full (rest from reference TRBV5-1 and TRBJ2-5): KAGVTQTPRYLIKTRGQQVTLSCSPISGHRSVSWYQQTPGQGLQFLFEYFSETQRNKGNFPGRFSGRQFSNSRSEMNVSTLELGDSALYLCASSRIWQTQETQYFGPGTRLLVL.

This clonotype occurred many times. The V and J genes are TRBV20-1 and TRBJ2-1; 15 bases match TRBD2. Trimming took 6 bases from V and 5 from J; bases not matched to a gene: 8. CDR1 DFQATT and CDR2 SNEGSKA come from the germline V gene (reference sequence). This CDR3 contains 16 residues. CDR3 sequence reads: CSAEPGLAGGNNEQFF. For the CDR3, the DNA is TGCAGTGCGGAACCGGGACTAGCGGGGGGAAACAATGAGCAGTTCTTC.

This clonotype was detected only a few times. J is TRBJ1-5 and V is TRBV27, with a tentative D call TRBD1 (5 bases). Trimming removed 6 bases at V and 4 bases at J, with 13 bases between. CDR1 is MNHEY and CDR2 is SMNVEV in the germline V gene (reference sequence). The CDR3 sequence is 14 residues long. In DNA form, the CDR3 reads TGTGCCAGCAGCCGGAGACAGACTAATCAGCCCCAGCATTTT. Translating gives CASSRRQTNQPQHF.

The CDR3 region is CASSYSGSRGRNTEAFF. The CDR3 bases are TGTGCCAGCAGTTACTCAGGAAGTAGGGGGCGGAACACTGAAGCTTTCTTT. The chain has TRBV6-6 and TRBJ1-1, with 7 bases identical to TRBD1. Looked up from germline, CDR1 is MNHNY and CDR2 is SVGAGI (reference sequence). The CDR3 has 17 amino acids. V gave up 0 bases and J gave up 1 base; unmatched junction bases: 8.

The table lists this clonotype with many counts. The V and J genes are TRBV12-3 or TRBV12-4 and TRBJ2-1; D may be TRBD1 (5 bases). V was trimmed by 4 bases and J by 1 base, leaving 11 bases between them. The CDR3 consists of 15 residues. The CDR3 loop reads CASSSDISSYNEQFF. As DNA, the CDR3 is TGTGCCAGCAGTTCGGACATAAGTTCCTACAATGAGCAGTTCTTC.

This clonotype was counted only a few times. This rearrangement joins TRBV7-2 to TRBJ2-4; no clear D gene. CDR3 size: 15 residues. Germline CDR1 SGHTA, CDR2 FQGNSA. V gave up 5 bases and J gave up 7 bases, with 18 bases separating them. CDR3: CASSPRTPYLNIQYF. The CDR3 DNA is TGTGCCAGCAGCCCCCGTACCCCTTACCTGAACATTCAGTACTTC.

The CDR3 here is CASSLVSGTGGFGAFF. The CDR3 DNA reads TGTGCCAGCAGCTTAGTCTCCGGGACAGGAGGTTTTGGAGCTTTCTTT. This chain links TRBV11-2 with TRBJ1-1; 8 nucleotides align to TRBD1. CDR3 length: 16 residues. V lost 1 base to trimming and J lost 10 bases; unmatched junction nucleotides: 14. Germline-derived CDR1 and CDR2 are SGHAT and FQNNGV.

This chain links TRBV6-5 with TRBJ2-7, with D possibly TRBD2 on 6 matching bases. Germline V gives CDR1 MNHEY, CDR2 SVGAGI. The V end lost 4 bases, the J end lost 1 base, and 11 bases lay between the germline ends. This CDR3 has 14 residues. CDR3 sequence (DNA): TGTGCCAGCAGTTCCAGCGGGTTATCCTACGAGCAGTACTTC. The encoded protein is CASSSSGLSYEQYF.

Many counts were recorded for this clonotype. The chain couples TRBV2 to TRBJ2-7; 9 bases are a match to TRBD1. The J segment lost 3 bases and the V segment lost 2 bases, leaving 2 bases of the junction unmatched. The CDR3 is 14 amino acids. CDR1 and CDR2 (germline): SNHLY, FYNNEI. CDR3 sequence: CASSEQGQGYEQYF. The DNA of the CDR3 is TGTGCCAGCAGTGAACAGGGACAGGGCTACGAGCAGTACTTC.

This chain uses TRBV11-3 with TRBJ1-1, with D perhaps TRBD1 (5 bases). CDR1 and CDR2 from the germline V gene are SGHNT and YENEEA. This CDR3 has 15 amino acids. V lost 1 base and J lost 4, with 13 bases in between. CDR3 amino acids: CASSLGPGGPTEAFF. In nucleotides, the CDR3 is TGTGCCAGCAGCTTAGGGCCCGGGGGTCCCACTGAAGCTTTCTTT.

This clonotype has only a few counts. The chain recombines TRBV3-1 with TRBJ2-7; 7 bases line up with TRBD1. Germline lookup yields CDR1 LGHDT and CDR2 YNNKEL (reference sequence). The CDR3 totals 12 residues. With 3 bases clipped from V and 12 bases from J, the junction kept 8 bases outside the gene matches. The CDR3 DNA reads as TGTGCCAGCAGCCATGACAAGAGGGGGCTGTACTTC. The encoded protein is CASSHDKRGLYF.

At least ten counts were recorded for this clonotype. The V and J genes are TRBV2 and TRBJ2-1; 10 bases match TRBD1. The junction had 6 bases not matched to a gene; V was cut back by 5 bases and J by 5 bases. CDR1 is SNHLY, CDR2 FYNNEI, per germline. This CDR3 spans 15 amino acids. In DNA form, the CDR3 reads TGTGCCAGCAGTTTCTCCGGGACAGGGGACAATGAGCAGTTCTTC. Residues: CASSFSGTGDNEQFF.

DNA for the CDR3: TGTGCCAGCAGCCGGACTGCTTTCTACGAGCAGTACTTC. This codes for CASSRTAFYEQYF. The rearrangement uses TRBV3-1 and TRBJ2-7, with TRBD2 as a possible D gene (5 bases). V shed 4 bases and J shed 3 bases, with 10 bases lying between them. The CDR3 runs to 13 residues. The V gene's germline CDR1 is LGHDT and CDR2 YNNKEL (reference sequence).

This clonotype was counted many times. V and J are TRBV9 and TRBJ2-1, with D possibly being TRBD1 or TRBD2 (5 bases each). Trimming removed 0 bases from V and 9 bases from J, with 16 bases in between. Germline assignment: CDR1 SGDLS and CDR2 YYNGEE. CDR3 length: 15 amino acids. In DNA, the CDR3 is TGTGCCAGCAGCGTAGGGTCAGACTACCAGGGTGAGCAGTTCTTC. Protein: CASSVGSDYQGEQFF.

The rearrangement links TRBV19 to TRBJ1-5, with D maybe TRBD1 (5 bases). Germline V lookup: CDR1 LNHDA, CDR2 SQIVND (reference sequence). The CDR3 is made up of 12 amino acids. V was pared by 5 bases and J by 11 bases, with 13 bases between. The DNA for the CDR3 is TGTGCCAGTAGTCTCTTGCAGGGAGCCCAGCATTTT. Residues: CASSLLQGAQHF. The full variable domain, its missing parts supplied by reference TRBV19 and TRBJ1-5, is DGGITQSPKYLFRKEGQNVTLSCEQNLNHDAMYWYRQDPGQGLRLIYYSQIVNDFQKGDIAEGYSVSREKKESFPLTVTSAQKNPTAFYLCASSLLQGAQHFGDGTRLSIL.

Points on this clonotype: A read error is possible here, since a much larger clone lies one base away. This rearrangement joins TRBV5-1 to TRBJ1-1; 11 nucleotides align to TRBD1. CDR1 is SGHRS and CDR2 is YFSETQ in the germline V gene. The CDR3 contains 16 residues. CDR3 in amino acids: CVSSTFGTGGGTEAFF. The CDR3 DNA follows: TGCGTCAGCAGCACGTTCGGGACAGGGGGAGGCACTGAAGCTTTCTTT.